These 9 T cell receptor beta chains were all obtained from the same sample, sequenced in a study of neurological immune-mediated disorders. The time point: longitudinal time-point 3. In TCRdb, the 5' RACE reads were re-called with MiXCR into one record per CDR3 protein. The top ten hold 1.5% to 2% of the sample, which has approximately 50,000 distinct CDR3 sequences, approximately 8.4% seen once. Material: PBMCs. The receptors were sampled from a woman in her thirties or forties in good health.

The chain carries TRBV20-1 and TRBJ2-5, with a weak D call TRBD1 (5 bases). Germline lookup yields CDR1 DFQATT and CDR2 SNEGSKA (reference sequence). The length of the CDR3 is 14 residues. With 6 bases removed from V and 4 bases from J, the gap between germline ends came to 18 bases. Here the CDR3 reads CSAARDSSTETQYF. For the CDR3, the DNA is TGCAGTGCCGCTCGAGACAGTAGCACAGAGACCCAGTACTTC.

This clonotype was counted many times. The chain couples TRBV29-1 to TRBJ1-2; tentatively, D is TRBD1 (6 bases). CDR1 SQVTM and CDR2 ANQGSEA come from the germline V gene. V dropped 6 bases and J dropped 3 bases, with 14 bases sitting between them. This CDR3 is built from 13 residues. CDR3 coding DNA: TGCAGCGTCTCAACAGGGATAGACTATGGCTACACCTTC. Translation gives CSVSTGIDYGYTF. The full variable domain, rest sourced from reference TRBV29-1 and TRBJ1-2, is SAVISQKPSRDICQRGTSLTIQCQVDSQVTMMFWYRQQPGQSLTLIATANQGSEATYESGFVIDKFPISRPNLTFSTLTVSNMSPEDSSIYLCSVSTGIDYGYTFGSGTRLTVV.

In its sample, this clonotype was seen many times. This chain connects TRBV19 to TRBJ2-1, with 7 positions matching TRBD2. Germline V CDR1 and CDR2: LNHDA, SQIVND (reference sequence). V lost 6 bases, J lost 2 bases, and 1 base stayed unmatched. This CDR3 spans 13 amino acids. The CDR3 DNA follows: TGTGCCAGTAGGCGGGGGACCTACAATGAGCAGTTCTTC. Its protein is CASRRGTYNEQFF.

This clonotype showed up just a few times. The rearrangement links TRBV29-1 to TRBJ2-7; 9 bases fit TRBD1. CDR3 length: 14 amino acids. The junction had 11 bases not matched to a gene; V was cut back by 4 bases and J by 7 bases. The V gene's germline CDR1 is SQVTM and CDR2 ANQGSEA. The CDR3 DNA sequence: TGCAGCGTTGGAACGGGACAGGGTGCTGGGGAGCAGTACTTC. Translating it yields CSVGTGQGAGEQYF.

By proportion, this clonotype is medium-sized. This chain joins TRBV7-9 and TRBJ1-4; unclear D gene. The CDR3 spans 20 residues. Germline values: CDR1 SEHNR, CDR2 FQNEAQ (reference sequence). The V gene lost 5 bases and the J gene lost 0 bases, with 25 bases spanning the gap. This CDR3 reads CASSSDPTSGGGATNEKLFF. The CDR3 nucleotides are TGTGCCAGCAGCAGCGACCCCACTTCGGGTGGTGGTGCAACTAATGAAAAACTGTTTTTT.

This clonotype appeared many times. V gene TRBV10-3 combines with J gene TRBJ2-6; D perhaps matches TRBD1 (6 bases). V gave up 6 bases and J gave up 4 bases, with 13 bases separating them. Germline V gene sequence: CDR1 ENHRY, CDR2 SYGVKD. This CDR3 has 15 residues. The CDR3 nucleotides are TGTGCCATCAGCCCCGGGACAACAGGGGCCAACGTCCTGACTTTC. Amino acid sequence: CAISPGTTGANVLTF.

This clonotype was observed at least ten times. The chain employs TRBV5-6 and TRBJ2-1, with 10 bases matching TRBD2. This CDR3 is 16 amino acids long. CDR1 is SGHDT and CDR2 is YYEEEE in the germline V gene. J was trimmed by 1 base and V by 5 bases; bases with no gene match: 6. The CDR3, as DNA: TGTGCCAGCAGTTTTTCTAGCGGGAGTTCCTACAATGAGCAGTTCTTC. As protein: CASSFSSGSSYNEQFF.

This clonotype was detected ten times or more. The chain combines TRBV5-1 with TRBJ1-1; TRBD1 agrees at 7 bases. V lost 2 bases and J lost 2; bases outside the gene matches: 3. Germline lookup yields CDR1 SGHRS and CDR2 YFSETQ. CDR3 size: 14 residues. CDR3 protein: CASSFGTDNTEAFF. The CDR3 DNA is TGCGCCAGCAGCTTTGGGACAGATAACACTGAAGCTTTCTTT.

This clonotype was found many times. This chain connects TRBV6-5 to TRBJ1-1; D is undetermined. Trimming took 2 bases from V and 4 from J, leaving 11 bases between them. Germline loops: CDR1 MNHEY, CDR2 SVGAGI. The CDR3 runs 14 residues. The CDR3 region is CASSYVPWGTEAFF. CDR3 nucleotides: TGTGCCAGCAGTTACGTCCCGTGGGGCACTGAAGCTTTCTTT.